Following are 18 T cell receptor beta chains from one sample sequenced in a study of blood T cells in healthy people across ages. Using a J-beta primer mix together with a sample-barcoded 5' primer, a second PCR was run for roughly 6 to 12 cycles. TCRdb called the 5' RACE reads again in MiXCR, with one record for every CDR3 protein. The sample records hundreds of thousands of distinct CDR3 sequences, approximately 65% being singletons. Input material: blood. The receptors derive from a man under 40 in good health.

Remarks on this clonotype: The junction departs from germline at one end; a sequencing error may be responsible. This chain connects TRBV29-1 to TRBJ2-7, with D unresolved. CDR1 is SQVTM, CDR2 ANQGSEA, per germline. CDR3 length equals 13 residues. The DNA for the CDR3 is TGCGGCGTTGAAGAGTCGGTCACCTACGAGCAGTACTTC. This encodes CGVEESVTYEQYF.

The chain uses TRBV2 and TRBJ2-1, with D unresolved. The V and J ends lost 4 bases and 0 bases respectively, with 10 bases between them. Germline CDR1 reads SNHLY; CDR2 reads FYNNEI. The CDR3 has 15 amino acids. For the CDR3, the DNA is TGTGCCAGCAGTGCCGGGCCAGGCTCCTACAATGAGCAGTTCTTC. Protein product: CASSAGPGSYNEQFF.

As for this clonotype: The junction does not match germline at one end; this may be a read error. The chain joins TRBV6-2 or TRBV6-3 to TRBJ2-1; D not resolved. Germline V gene sequence: CDR1 MNHEY, CDR2 SVGEGT. The CDR3 consists of 13 residues. The CDR3 coding sequence is TGTGCCAGCAGTGACTCGGGCTCCTACGAGCAGTTCTTC. This translates into CASSDSGSYEQFF.

The chain is built from TRBV7-3 and TRBJ1-2, with D unclear. The germline V gene encodes CDR1 SGHTA and CDR2 FQGTGA. The V gene lost 0 bases and the J gene lost 3 bases, with 8 bases spanning the gap. The CDR3 totals 14 residues. The CDR3 region has the DNA TGTGCCAGCAGCTTAACGGGCAGCGACTATGGCTACACCTTC. Translating gives CASSLTGSDYGYTF.

The chain employs TRBV3-1 and TRBJ2-4; a possible D gene is TRBD2 (6 bases). The J call may be mistaken, given a closer DNA end match to TRBJ2-7. The CDR3 totals 15 residues. Germline V lookup: CDR1 LGHDT, CDR2 YNNKEL (reference sequence). The CDR3 coding sequence is TGTGCCAGCAGCCAAGGATCGGCTAGCGTGTACGAGCAGTACTTC. It codes for CASSQGSASVYEQYF.

The V gene is TRBV7-9, the J gene TRBJ2-5; no clear D. This CDR3 has 15 amino acids. Trimming stripped 5 bases from V and 2 bases from J, with 15 bases between. Germline V gene sequence: CDR1 SEHNR, CDR2 FQNEAQ (reference sequence). In DNA, the CDR3 is TGTGCCAGCAGCCCCTATCTAACACGGCAAGAGACCCAGTACTTC. Protein sequence: CASSPYLTRQETQYF.

This clonotype was counted only a few times. Mismatch with germline at one junction end may stem from a read error. The rearrangement uses TRBV6-1 and TRBJ2-7; maybe TRBD2 (6 bases). The CDR3 extends over 14 amino acids. Germline assignment: CDR1 MNHNS and CDR2 SASEGT. The CDR3 coding sequence is TGTGCCAGCAGGGAAGCGGGTTTCTCCTACGAGCAGTACTTC. This translates into CASREAGFSYEQYF.

The chain recombines TRBV9 with TRBJ2-5, with TRBD2 as a possible D gene (6 bases). V was pared by 0 bases and J by 5 bases, with 11 bases between. Per germline, CDR1 SGDLS and CDR2 YYNGEE. CDR3 length: 14 amino acids. In nucleotides, the CDR3 is TGTGCCAGCAGCGTAGCGGGAGAAATGGAGACCCAGTACTTC. Translation: CASSVAGEMETQYF.

This clonotype was picked up a small number of times. The chain joins TRBV6-2 or TRBV6-3 to TRBJ1-4; a weak D match, TRBD1 (5 bases). Germline loops: CDR1 MNHEY, CDR2 SVGEGT. The CDR3 runs 15 residues. Trimming cost V 2 bases and J 5 bases, with 12 bases left between them. The CDR3 protein is CASSYGAGINEKLFF. CDR3 coding DNA: TGTGCCAGCAGTTACGGGGCAGGAATCAATGAAAAACTGTTTTTT.

V usage is TRBV6-5 and J usage is TRBJ2-1; D possibly corresponds to TRBD2 (7 bases). Trimming pared 5 bases from V and 6 bases from J, leaving 17 bases between. Germline V gene lookup returns CDR1 MNHEY and CDR2 SVGAGI. This CDR3 is 15 amino acids long. The CDR3 DNA is TGTGCCAGCAGTCCGCCCTTAGGGGGGGGCAATGAGCAGTTCTTC. Translation: CASSPPLGGGNEQFF.

The gene calls are TRBV12-3 or TRBV12-4 and TRBJ1-5; a possible D gene is TRBD1 (5 bases). CDR3 length: 13 residues. Trimming stripped 6 bases from V and 8 bases from J, with 14 bases between. DNA of the CDR3: TGTGCCAGCAGGGGGACTGCTCCTAAGCCCCAGCATTTT. This codes for CASRGTAPKPQHF.

The rearrangement links TRBV7-9 to TRBJ2-1; D may be TRBD2 (5 bases). The CDR3 consists of 14 residues. V dropped 8 bases and J dropped 3 bases, with 14 bases sitting between them. CDR1 and CDR2 from the germline V gene are SEHNR and FQNEAQ (reference sequence). CDR3: CASLRGQNYNEQFF. The CDR3 DNA reads as TGTGCCAGCTTAAGAGGGCAGAACTACAATGAGCAGTTCTTC.

The V call is TRBV20-1, the J call TRBJ1-6; D perhaps matches TRBD1 (5 bases). Germline assignment: CDR1 DFQATT and CDR2 SNEGSKA (reference sequence). Deletions cut 3 bases from V and 4 bases from J, with 13 bases between. The CDR3 totals 15 residues. Here the CDR3 reads CSASDPGLYNSPLHF. The CDR3 nucleotides are TGCAGTGCTAGTGACCCGGGACTTTATAATTCACCCCTCCACTTT.

This clonotype was detected only a few times. The chain carries TRBV11-2 and TRBJ1-6; D may be TRBD1 (6 bases). The CDR3 length is 14 residues. The germline V gene encodes CDR1 SGHAT and CDR2 FQNNGV. V lost 2 bases and J 10 bases, leaving 12 bases between the germline ends. The CDR3 bases are TGTGCCAGCAGCTTAACCCCAGGGGAATCACCCCTCCACTTT. Its protein product is CASSLTPGESPLHF.

This chain joins TRBV25-1 and TRBJ2-4; the D call may be TRBD1 or TRBD2 (5 bases each). Trimming left V 2 bases short and J 6 bases short, with 11 bases between. CDR3 length equals 14 residues. Germline lookup yields CDR1 MGHDK and CDR2 SYGVNS. The CDR3 DNA sequence: TGTGCCAGCAGTGAAGGGGGTCCCCTAAACATTCAGTACTTC. Amino acids: CASSEGGPLNIQYF.

The rearrangement uses TRBV6-2 or TRBV6-3 and TRBJ2-4; D call uncertain. V was shortened by 4 bases and J by 15 bases, with 10 bases between the two germline ends. The CDR3 has 10 amino acids. The germline V gene has CDR1 MNHEY and CDR2 SVGEGT. CDR3 in amino acids: CASSSGERYF. CDR3 nucleotides: TGTGCCAGCAGTTCAGGCGAGCGGTACTTC.

V is TRBV7-3 and J is TRBJ2-1, with 10 bases matching TRBD2. CDR3 length: 16 residues. Germline V gives CDR1 SGHTA, CDR2 FQGTGA. V gave up 3 bases and J gave up 10 bases; unmatched junction bases: 12. CDR3 residues: CASSFLISGGQEEQFF. The CDR3 region has the DNA TGTGCCAGCAGCTTTCTGATTAGCGGGGGGCAGGAAGAGCAGTTCTTC.

V usage is TRBV12-3 or TRBV12-4 and J usage is TRBJ1-5; D not certain. The CDR3 is 17 residues long. V was cut by 0 bases and J by 4 bases, with 16 bases left in between. CDR3 sequence (DNA): TGTGCCAGCAGTTTAGCTTACAGACAAGCCGCTAATCAGCCCCAGCATTTT. It translates to CASSLAYRQAANQPQHF.